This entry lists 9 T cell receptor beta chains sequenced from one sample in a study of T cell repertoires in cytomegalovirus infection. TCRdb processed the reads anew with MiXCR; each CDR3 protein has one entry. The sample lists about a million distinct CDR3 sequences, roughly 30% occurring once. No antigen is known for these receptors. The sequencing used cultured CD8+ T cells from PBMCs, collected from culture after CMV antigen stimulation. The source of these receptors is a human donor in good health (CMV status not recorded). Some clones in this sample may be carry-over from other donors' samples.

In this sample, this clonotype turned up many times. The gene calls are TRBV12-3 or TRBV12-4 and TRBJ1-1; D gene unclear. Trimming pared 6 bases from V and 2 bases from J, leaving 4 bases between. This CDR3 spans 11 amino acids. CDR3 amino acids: CASRINTEAFF. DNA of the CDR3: TGTGCCAGCAGGATTAACACTGAAGCTTTCTTT.

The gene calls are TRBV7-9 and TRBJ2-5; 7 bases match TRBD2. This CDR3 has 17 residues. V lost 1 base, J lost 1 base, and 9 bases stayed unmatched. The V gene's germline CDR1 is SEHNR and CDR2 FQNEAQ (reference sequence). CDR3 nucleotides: TGTGCCAGCAGCTTAGTTGGGGGGGAGAGGAGCCAAGAGACCCAGTACTTC. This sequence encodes CASSLVGGERSQETQYF.

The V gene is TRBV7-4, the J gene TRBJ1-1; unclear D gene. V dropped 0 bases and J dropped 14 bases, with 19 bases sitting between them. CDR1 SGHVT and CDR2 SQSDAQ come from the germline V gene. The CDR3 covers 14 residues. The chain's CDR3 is CASSLALNRGLSFF. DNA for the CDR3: TGTGCCAGCAGCTTAGCGCTAAATCGGGGTTTAAGCTTCTTT.

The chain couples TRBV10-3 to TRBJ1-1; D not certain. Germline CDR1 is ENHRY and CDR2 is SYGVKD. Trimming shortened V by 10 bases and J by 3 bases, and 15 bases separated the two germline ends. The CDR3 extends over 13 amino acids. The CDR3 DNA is TGTGCCACCCTGGGAGGGAGAGACACTGAAGCTTTCTTT. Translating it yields CATLGGRDTEAFF.

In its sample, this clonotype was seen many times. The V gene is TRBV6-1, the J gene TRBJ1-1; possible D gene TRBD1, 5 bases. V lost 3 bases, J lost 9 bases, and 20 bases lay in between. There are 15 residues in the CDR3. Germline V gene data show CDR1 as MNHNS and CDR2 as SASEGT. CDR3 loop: CASSDLQGSGEKAFF. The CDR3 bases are TGTGCCAGCAGTGACCTCCAGGGATCGGGGGAAAAAGCTTTCTTT.

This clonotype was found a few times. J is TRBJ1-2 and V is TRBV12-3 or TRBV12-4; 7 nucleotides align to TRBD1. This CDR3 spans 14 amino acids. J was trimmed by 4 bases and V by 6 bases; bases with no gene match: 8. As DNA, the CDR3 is TGTGCCAGCAGCCCGACAGGGCCTAGCTATGGCTACACCTTC. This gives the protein CASSPTGPSYGYTF.

DNA of the CDR3: TGCGCCAGCAGCCTCCGGACTAGCGGGGGCCACAATGAGCAGTTCTTC. Translating gives CASSLRTSGGHNEQFF. J is TRBJ2-1 and V is TRBV4-1; TRBD2 matches at 13 bases. The V gene's germline CDR1 is MGHRA and CDR2 YSYEKL. This CDR3 is 16 amino acids long. V gave up 4 bases and J gave up 5 bases; unmatched junction bases: 5.

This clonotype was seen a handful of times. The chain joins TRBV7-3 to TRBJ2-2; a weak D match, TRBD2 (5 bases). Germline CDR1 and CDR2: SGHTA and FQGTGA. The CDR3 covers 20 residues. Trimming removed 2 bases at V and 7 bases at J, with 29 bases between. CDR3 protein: CASSLPGSRSWLSFVGELFF. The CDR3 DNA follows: TGTGCCAGCAGCTTACCGGGGTCGCGTAGTTGGTTGAGTTTCGTCGGGGAGCTGTTTTTT.

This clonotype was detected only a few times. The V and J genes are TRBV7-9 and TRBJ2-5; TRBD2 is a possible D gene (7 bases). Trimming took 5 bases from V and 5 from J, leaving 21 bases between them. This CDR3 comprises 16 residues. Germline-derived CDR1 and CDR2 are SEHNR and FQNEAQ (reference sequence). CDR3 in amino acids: CASSLGVGGHRETQYF. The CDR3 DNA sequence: TGTGCCAGCAGCCTCGGAGTCGGGGGGCATCGGGAGACCCAGTACTTC. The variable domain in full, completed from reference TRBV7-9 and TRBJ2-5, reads DTGVSQNPRHKITKRGQNVTFRCDPISEHNRLYWYRQTLGQGPEFLTYFQNEAQLEKSRLLSDRFSAERPKGSFSTLEIQRTEQGDSAMYLCASSLGVGGHRETQYFGPGTRLLVL.